The present entry profiles one T cell receptor beta chain with its context. These data originate in a study of T cell responses to AZD1222 COVID-19 vaccine. This CDR3 region has 14 residues. Germline CDR1 MNHEY, CDR2 SVGEGT. V lost 6 bases and J 5 bases, leaving 16 bases between the germline ends. Profiled with immunoSEQ multiplex PCR; TCRdb holds only in-frame clones, not every one. The sample contains about 120,000 clones, about 87% of which appear only once. The sample consisted of peripheral blood, taken on day 0 of AZD1222 vaccination. The chain is built from TRBV6-2 or TRBV6-3 and TRBJ1-1; no definite D call. This clonotype was obtained from an adult in good health. In DNA, the CDR3 is TGTGCCAGCAGCCAGATTATATCGGTTACTGAAGCTTTCTTT. It translates to CASSQIISVTEAFF.